This T cell receptor (beta chain) comes out of a study of blood T cell repertoires in COVID-19. There are 15 residues in the CDR3. Germline V lookup: CDR1 WSHSY, CDR2 SAAADI. V was trimmed by 7 bases and J by 0 bases, leaving 12 bases between them. Using immunoSEQ multiplex PCR, the repertoire was profiled, and TCRdb retains in-frame clones only, with some absent. The table has roughly 80,000 clones, about 86% seen once; the top ten hold around 40%. The chain is built from TRBV10-2 and TRBJ2-2; D possibly corresponds to TRBD2 (5 bases). This clonotype was sampled from an elderly man with acute or convalescent COVID-19. The sequenced material came from peripheral blood. The CDR3 reads CASNGVTPNTGELFF. For the CDR3, the DNA is TGCGCCAGCAACGGGGTTACCCCGAACACCGGGGAGCTGTTTTTT.